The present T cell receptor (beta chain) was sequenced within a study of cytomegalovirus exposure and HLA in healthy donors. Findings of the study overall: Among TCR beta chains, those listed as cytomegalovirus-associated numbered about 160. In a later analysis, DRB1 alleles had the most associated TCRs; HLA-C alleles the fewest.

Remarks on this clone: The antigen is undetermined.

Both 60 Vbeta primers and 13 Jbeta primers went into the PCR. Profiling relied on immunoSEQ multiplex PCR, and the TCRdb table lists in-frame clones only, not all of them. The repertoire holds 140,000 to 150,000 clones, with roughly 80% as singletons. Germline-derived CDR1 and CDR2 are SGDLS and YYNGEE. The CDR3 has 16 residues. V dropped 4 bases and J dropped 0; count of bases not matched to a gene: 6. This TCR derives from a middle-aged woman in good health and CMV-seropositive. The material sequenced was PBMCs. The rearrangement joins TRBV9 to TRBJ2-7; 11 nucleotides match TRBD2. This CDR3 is CASSLTGTSGSYEQYF. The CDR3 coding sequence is TGTGCCAGCAGCTTAACCGGGACTAGCGGCTCCTACGAGCAGTACTTC.